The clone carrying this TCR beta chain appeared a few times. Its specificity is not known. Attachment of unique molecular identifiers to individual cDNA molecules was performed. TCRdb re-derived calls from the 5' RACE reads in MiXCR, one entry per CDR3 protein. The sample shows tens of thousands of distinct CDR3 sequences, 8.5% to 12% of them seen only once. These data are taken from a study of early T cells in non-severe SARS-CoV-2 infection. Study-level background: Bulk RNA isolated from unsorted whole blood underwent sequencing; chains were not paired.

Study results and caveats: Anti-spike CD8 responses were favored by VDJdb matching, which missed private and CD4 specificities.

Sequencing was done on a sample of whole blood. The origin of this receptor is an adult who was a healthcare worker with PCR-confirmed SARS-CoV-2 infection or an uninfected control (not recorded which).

This CDR3 reads CSAIPRGGSRTDTQYF. CDR3 DNA: TGCAGTGCTATTCCCCGCGGAGGATCTCGCACAGATACGCAGTATTTT. The chain has TRBV20-1 and TRBJ2-3; tentatively, D is TRBD2 (5 bases). From germline, CDR1 is DFQATT and CDR2 SNEGSKA (reference sequence). The CDR3 loop spans 16 amino acids. With 4 bases removed from V and 1 base from J, the gap between germline ends came to 18 bases.